The text below deals with one T cell receptor beta chain. This entry belongs to a study of shared T cell receptors in the human thymus. Assay used: immunoSEQ multiplex PCR; TCRdb lists only in-frame clones, some missing. The table records approximately 660,000 clones, 85% to 90% of them present only once. This sample also appeared in a second study, on human thymus T cells. This second study says: Donors consisted of healthy Finnish infants (having corrective surgery for congenital heart defects). Thymic tissue was derived from resections collected during corrective heart surgery. Seemingly biased V and J gene usage marked thymic and blood repertoires. Related studies noted strongly shared thymic repertoires across unrelated people.

This receptor was identified in a boy under two years old with a congenital heart defect. Material: thymocytes.

CDR3 sequence reads: CASSAPWGGGYEQYF. CDR3 sequence (DNA): TGCGCCAGCAGCGCCCCTTGGGGGGGCGGCTACGAGCAGTACTTC. The chain uses TRBV5-1 and TRBJ2-7; D is perhaps TRBD2 (7 bases). The CDR3 runs to 15 residues. Trimming took 4 bases from V and 3 from J, leaving 17 bases between them. Germline V gene sequence: CDR1 SGHRS, CDR2 YFSETQ.